Each of the 13 T cell receptor beta chains below was sequenced from the same sample in a study of blood T cells in healthy people across ages. A second PCR of 7 to 11 cycles used a sample-barcoded 5' primer and a J-beta primer mix. TCRdb passed the 5' RACE reads through MiXCR, listing each CDR3 protein once. The data contain around 1,700,000 distinct CDR3 sequences, 28% of them singletons. The sequencing sample was made of blood. These receptor sequences come from a woman aged 30 to 39 in good health.

This clonotype turned up a few times. This chain joins TRBV12-3 or TRBV12-4 and TRBJ1-2; unclear D gene. There are 12 residues in the CDR3. V gave up 4 bases and J gave up 8 bases, with 11 bases separating them. In DNA form, the CDR3 reads TGTGCCAGCAGTTCCCCACCCGGAGGCTACACCTTC. It yields the protein CASSSPPGGYTF.

The chain couples TRBV5-1 to TRBJ1-1; D gene uncertain. The germline V and J ends were trimmed by 6 bases and 5 bases, with 11 bases remaining between them. CDR1 and CDR2 from the germline V gene are SGHRS and YFSETQ. The CDR3 has 12 residues. CDR3 amino acids: CASNSAETEAFF. As DNA, the CDR3 is TGCGCCAGCAACTCCGCCGAGACTGAAGCTTTCTTT.

This clonotype has more than one count but fewer than ten. V usage is TRBV7-9 and J usage is TRBJ2-1; a possible D gene is TRBD2 (6 bases). Deletions cut 0 bases from V and 6 bases from J, with 9 bases between. The CDR3 runs 14 residues. Germline loops: CDR1 SEHNR, CDR2 FQNEAQ (reference sequence). The CDR3 reads CASSLALEGNEQFF. CDR3 DNA: TGTGCCAGCAGCTTAGCGCTGGAGGGCAATGAGCAGTTCTTC.

The rearrangement links TRBV2 to TRBJ2-1; no definite D call. The CDR3 is made up of 14 amino acids. CDR1 and CDR2 from the germline V gene are SNHLY and FYNNEI. Trimming shortened V by 8 bases and J by 0 bases, and 11 bases separated the two germline ends. For the CDR3, the DNA is TGTGCCAGCCCCCCGGGCAGCTCCTACAATGAGCAGTTCTTC. Translating it yields CASPPGSSYNEQFF.

In this sample, this clonotype turned up a few times. The rearrangement links TRBV6-2 or TRBV6-3 to TRBJ1-4, with a tentative D call TRBD1 (6 bases). This CDR3 comprises 14 residues. Deletions cut 5 bases from V and 7 bases from J, with 14 bases between. Germline values: CDR1 MNHEY, CDR2 SVGEGT. As DNA, the CDR3 is TGTGCCAGCAGTCCTGGGGGCAGCCCTGAAAAACTGTTTTTT. It specifies CASSPGGSPEKLFF.

The chain carries TRBV29-1 and TRBJ1-2, with 7 nucleotides matching TRBD1. The CDR3 is 13 amino acids. CDR1 is SQVTM and CDR2 is ANQGSEA in the germline V gene. V dropped 3 bases and J dropped 8; count of bases not matched to a gene: 9. The CDR3 loop is CSVDWQGVYGYTF. As DNA, the CDR3 is TGCAGCGTTGATTGGCAGGGGGTGTACGGCTACACCTTC.

The chain joins TRBV28 to TRBJ2-7; 8 positions match TRBD2. This CDR3 has 14 amino acids. The V and J ends lost 7 bases and 7 bases, in that order; junction bases with no gene match: 12. Germline CDR1 and CDR2: MDHEN and SYDVKM. CDR3 bases: TGTGCCAGCATGTCGAGCGGGAGCTGGGAAGAGCAGTACTTC. Translating gives CASMSSGSWEEQYF.

On this clonotype: A junction end diverges from the germline sequence, so it may reflect a read error. V usage is TRBV6-4 and J usage is TRBJ1-2; 7 nucleotides match TRBD1. Germline V gene sequence: CDR1 MRHNA, CDR2 SNTAGT. The CDR3 is made up of 14 amino acids. CDR3 region: CAGSVQTGSGGYTF. Written as DNA, the CDR3 is TGTGCCGGCAGTGTCCAGACAGGGAGCGGCGGCTACACCTTC.

CDR3 region: CAWRPQEDTQYF. The CDR3 nucleotides are TGTGCCTGGAGACCCCAAGAAGATACGCAGTATTTT. The chain is built from TRBV30 and TRBJ2-3, with D uncertain. This CDR3 contains 12 residues. Per the germline V gene, CDR1 is GTSNPN and CDR2 is SVGIG (reference sequence). Trimming removed 3 bases from V and 5 bases from J, with 9 bases in between.

A word on this clonotype: Without the conserved terminal phenylalanine or tryptophan, this CDR3 likely stems from a read error. J is TRBJ1-1 and V is TRBV3-1, with TRBD1 matching over 7 bases. CDR3 size: 13 residues. Germline V gene lookup returns CDR1 LGHDT and CDR2 YNNKEL (reference sequence). Trimming removed 4 bases from V and 3 bases from J; junction bases left unmatched: 2. This chain's CDR3 is CASSRDRDTEAFL. The CDR3, as DNA: TGTGCCAGCAGCCGAGACAGGGACACTGAAGCTTTCTTG.

This clonotype was counted between two and nine times. CDR3 DNA: TGCGCCAGCAGCTTGGCAGGCCTAGTAACAGAGACCCAGTACTTC. This sequence encodes CASSLAGLVTETQYF. V usage is TRBV5-1 and J usage is TRBJ2-5; no firm D call. In germline, CDR1 is SGHRS, CDR2 YFSETQ. With 0 bases removed from V and 4 bases from J, the gap between germline ends came to 13 bases. CDR3 size: 15 residues.

This clonotype was counted only a few times. CDR3 loop: CASSSRTDTEAFF. CDR3 DNA sequence: TGCGCCAGCAGCTCCCGGACCGACACTGAAGCTTTCTTT. V is TRBV5-1 and J is TRBJ1-1; D is unclear. This CDR3 spans 13 amino acids. Germline CDR1 and CDR2: SGHRS and YFSETQ. The germline V and J ends were trimmed by 3 bases and 3 bases, with 9 bases remaining between them.

The genes are TRBV5-5 and TRBJ2-1, with D perhaps TRBD1 (6 bases). Germline CDR1 reads SGHKS; CDR2 reads YYEKEE (reference sequence). The V end lost 0 bases, the J end lost 7 bases, and 17 bases lay between the germline ends. This CDR3 is 16 amino acids long. The CDR3 region has the DNA TGTGCCAGCAGCTTGGCCGGGGACATAGGCGTAAATGAGCAGTTCTTC. Protein: CASSLAGDIGVNEQFF.